This T cell receptor beta chain was identified in a study of shared clonotypes between healthy human individuals. Findings and limits, study-wide: The authors expected sequencing depth to affect clonotype sharing among donors.

Deep was the level at which the assay was run. Method: immunoSEQ multiplex PCR; TCRdb's copy keeps in-frame clones and lacks some. The profile shows roughly 2,300,000 clones, around 93% of them singletons. Concerning this clone itself: Its antigen is unknown.

With 5 bases clipped from V and 6 bases from J, the junction kept 8 bases outside the gene matches. Germline assignment: CDR1 SGHTA and CDR2 FQGNSA. The CDR3 has 16 residues. Sequencing used naive CD4+ T cells from PBMCs. The sample's subset: CD45RA+ positively selected. The receptor was derived from a man in his late teens or twenties in good health. Some clones in this sample may be carry-over from other donors' samples. V usage is TRBV7-2 and J usage is TRBJ2-1; 12 nucleotides match TRBD2. CDR3 in amino acids: CASSPQTSGSVNEQFF. The CDR3 coding sequence is TGTGCCAGCAGCCCCCAGACTAGCGGGAGTGTCAATGAGCAGTTCTTC.